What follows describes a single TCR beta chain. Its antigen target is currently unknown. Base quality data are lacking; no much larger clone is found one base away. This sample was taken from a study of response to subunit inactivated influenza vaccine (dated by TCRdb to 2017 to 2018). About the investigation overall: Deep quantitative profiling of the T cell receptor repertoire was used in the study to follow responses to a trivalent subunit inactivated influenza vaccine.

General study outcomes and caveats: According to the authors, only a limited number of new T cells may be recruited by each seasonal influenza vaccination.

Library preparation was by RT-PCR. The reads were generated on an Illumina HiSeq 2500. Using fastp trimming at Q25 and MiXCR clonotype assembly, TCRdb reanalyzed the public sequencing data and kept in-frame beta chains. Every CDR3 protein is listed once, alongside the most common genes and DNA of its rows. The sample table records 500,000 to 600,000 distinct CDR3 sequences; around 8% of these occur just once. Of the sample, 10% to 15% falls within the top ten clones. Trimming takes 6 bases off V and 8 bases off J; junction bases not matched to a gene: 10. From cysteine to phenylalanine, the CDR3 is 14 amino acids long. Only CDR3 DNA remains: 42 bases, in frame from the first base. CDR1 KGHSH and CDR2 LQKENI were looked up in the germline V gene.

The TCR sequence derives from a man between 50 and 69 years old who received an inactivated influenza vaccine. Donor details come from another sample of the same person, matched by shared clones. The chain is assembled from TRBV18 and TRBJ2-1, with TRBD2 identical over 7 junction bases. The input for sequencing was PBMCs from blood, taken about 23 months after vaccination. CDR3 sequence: CASSPNAGVDEQFF. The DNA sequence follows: TGTGCCAGCTCTCCCAATGCGGGGGTGGATGAGCAGTTCTTC.